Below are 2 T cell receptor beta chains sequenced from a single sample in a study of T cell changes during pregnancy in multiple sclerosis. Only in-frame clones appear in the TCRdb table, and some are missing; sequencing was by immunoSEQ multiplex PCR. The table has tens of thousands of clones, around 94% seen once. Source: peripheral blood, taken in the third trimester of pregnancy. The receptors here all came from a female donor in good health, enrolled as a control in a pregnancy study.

The CDR3: CASSDSSGSGDTQYF. The CDR3 DNA reads as TGTGCCAGCAGTGACTCTTCAGGGTCTGGAGATACGCAGTATTTT. This sequence joins TRBV6-4 and TRBJ2-3; D perhaps matches TRBD1 (5 bases). Germline-derived CDR1 and CDR2 are MRHNA and SNTAGT. V was pared by 0 bases and J by 5 bases, with 12 bases between. This CDR3 is built from 15 residues.

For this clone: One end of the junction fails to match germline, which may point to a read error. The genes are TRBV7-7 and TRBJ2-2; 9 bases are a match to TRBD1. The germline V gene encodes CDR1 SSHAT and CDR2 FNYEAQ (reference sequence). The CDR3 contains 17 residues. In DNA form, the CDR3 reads TGTGCTAGCAGCTTATTACCTGGGACAGGGATAGCCGGGGAGCTGTTTTTT. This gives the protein CASSLLPGTGIAGELFF.